These 10 T cell receptor beta chains were all obtained from the same sample, sequenced in a study of blood T cell repertoires in COVID-19. Here immunoSEQ multiplex PCR was the method, and the copy in TCRdb shows in-frame clones only, minus some. This table has hundreds of thousands of clones, 80% to 90% appearing once. Input material: PBMCs or T cells enriched from blood (not recorded which). The receptor set was obtained from a woman between 50 and 59 years old who had been exposed to COVID-19.

The chain couples TRBV5-5 to TRBJ2-7, with 9 bases identical to TRBD1. The CDR3 runs to 15 residues. The V and J ends lost 1 base and 4 bases, in that order; junction bases with no gene match: 6. The germline V gene has CDR1 SGHKS and CDR2 YYEKEE (reference sequence). The CDR3 sequence: CASSLIGTGIYEQYF. CDR3 bases: TGTGCCAGCAGCTTGATCGGGACAGGGATTTACGAGCAGTACTTC.

The CDR3 region has the DNA TGTGCCAGCGGGGGGGCCTCCTACAATGAGCAGTTCTTC. Protein: CASGGASYNEQFF. The chain links TRBV18 to TRBJ2-1; tentative D call: TRBD2 (7 bases). V lost 8 bases and J lost 0, with 8 bases in between. The germline V gene has CDR1 KGHSH and CDR2 LQKENI. The CDR3 has 13 residues.

This clone has a single count. V and J are TRBV4-1 and TRBJ2-5; D ambiguous. Per the germline V gene, CDR1 is MGHRA and CDR2 is YSYEKL. The CDR3 loop spans 13 amino acids. V lost 1 base to trimming and J lost 1 base, with 4 bases between them. This CDR3 reads CASSQVIQETQYF. In DNA form, the CDR3 reads TGCGCCAGCAGCCAAGTTATCCAAGAGACCCAGTACTTC.

The gene calls are TRBV11-2 and TRBJ2-7; a possible D gene is TRBD1 (6 bases). Germline CDR1 reads SGHAT; CDR2 reads FQNNGV. CDR3 length: 15 amino acids. Trimming left V 7 bases short and J 7 bases short, with 23 bases between. The CDR3 region is CASTLDYRVLGEQYF. The CDR3 nucleotides read TGTGCCAGCACTTTAGACTACAGGGTCTTGGGAGAGCAGTACTTC.

This clone was counted a few times. J is TRBJ1-2 and V is TRBV6-5; 7 nucleotides line up with TRBD1. The CDR3 is 12 amino acids. Germline CDR1 reads MNHEY; CDR2 reads SVGAGI. V lost 5 bases to trimming and J lost 6 bases; unmatched junction nucleotides: 3. Here the CDR3 DNA reads TGTGCCAGCAGTCGGGACAGCCATGGCTACACCTTC. Translated, it gives CASSRDSHGYTF.

The rearrangement joins TRBV3-1 (or the pseudogene TRBV3-2) to TRBJ1-3; D might be TRBD1 (6 bases). Trimming left V 4 bases short and J 2 bases short, with 15 bases between. Germline-derived CDR1 and CDR2 are LGHDT and YNNKEL (reference sequence). The length of the CDR3 is 16 residues. The CDR3 sequence is CASSLPSWGPGNTIYF. The CDR3 DNA reads TGTGCCAGCAGCCTCCCTTCGTGGGGGCCTGGAAACACCATATATTTT.

The chain has TRBV4-1 and TRBJ1-1, with unresolved D. V gave up 1 base and J gave up 11 bases, with 20 bases separating them. Germline values: CDR1 MGHRA, CDR2 YSYEKL. The CDR3 is 15 amino acids. In DNA, the CDR3 is TGCGCCAGCAGCCAAGGGTGGGCGGGTCCGGCCATTGCTTTCTTT. Translation: CASSQGWAGPAIAFF.

A few counts support this clone. V gene TRBV6-5 combines with J gene TRBJ2-1; D is perhaps TRBD2 (6 bases). Deletions cut 8 bases from V and 6 bases from J, with 20 bases between. The CDR3 is 15 amino acids. Germline values: CDR1 MNHEY, CDR2 SVGAGI. CDR3 DNA sequence: TGTGCCAGCGGCGGGCCGGGGGTTAAGAGCAATGAGCAGTTCTTC. Translation gives CASGGPGVKSNEQFF.

This clone was detected a few times. The CDR3 here is CASSPDSLPNYGYTF. In DNA form, the CDR3 reads TGTGCCAGCTCACCTGACAGCCTACCTAACTATGGCTACACCTTC. V is TRBV18 and J is TRBJ1-2; tentatively, D is TRBD1 (5 bases). The ends were cut back, 3 bases at V and 0 bases at J, with 11 bases in the middle. CDR1 is KGHSH and CDR2 is LQKENI in the germline V gene. The CDR3 has 15 amino acids.

This clone has only one observation. The gene calls are TRBV9 and TRBJ2-7; 7 bases match TRBD2. Germline loops: CDR1 SGDLS, CDR2 YYNGEE. The CDR3 spans 14 residues. Losses at the gene ends were 4 bases for V and 0 bases for J; bases not matched to a gene: 4. The CDR3 nucleotides are TGTGCCAGCAGCCGGGGGAGGGACTCCTACGAGCAGTACTTC. This translates into CASSRGRDSYEQYF.